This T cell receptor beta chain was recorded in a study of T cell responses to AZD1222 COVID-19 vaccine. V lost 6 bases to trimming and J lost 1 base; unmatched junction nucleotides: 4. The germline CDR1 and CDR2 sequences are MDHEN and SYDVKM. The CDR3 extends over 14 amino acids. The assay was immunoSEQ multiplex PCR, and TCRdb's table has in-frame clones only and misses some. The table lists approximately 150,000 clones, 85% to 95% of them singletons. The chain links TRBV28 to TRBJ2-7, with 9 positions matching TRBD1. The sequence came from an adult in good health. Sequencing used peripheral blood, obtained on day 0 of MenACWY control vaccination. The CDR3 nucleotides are TGTGCCAGCAGGAGGACAGGGGAGTCCTACGAGCAGTACTTC. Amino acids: CASRRTGESYEQYF. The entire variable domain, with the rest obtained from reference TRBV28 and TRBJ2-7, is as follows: DVKVTQSSRYLVKRTGEKVFLECVQDMDHENMFWYRQDPGLGLRLIYFSYDVKMKEKGDIPEGYSVSREKKERFSLILESASTNQTSMYLCASRRTGESYEQYFGPGTRLTVT.